This TCR beta chain originates from a study of control samples from healthy donors and cancer patients. Trimming took 3 bases from V and 7 from J, leaving 16 bases between them. Germline V CDR1 and CDR2: SGHRS, YFSETQ. The length of the CDR3 is 14 residues. The assay was immunoSEQ multiplex PCR, and TCRdb's table has in-frame clones only and misses some. The data show 55,000 to 75,000 clones, more than 75% seen once. Sequenced material: PBMCs. The receptor was isolated from a woman aged 45 to 65 with head and neck cancer. The rearrangement uses TRBV5-1 and TRBJ1-2; possibly TRBD1 for D (5 bases). CDR3 loop: CASSSGQGVGGYTF. The CDR3 DNA is TGCGCCAGCAGCTCAGGCCAGGGAGTCGGTGGCTACACCTTC. The whole variable domain, filled in from reference TRBV5-1 and TRBJ1-2, reads KAGVTQTPRYLIKTRGQQVTLSCSPISGHRSVSWYQQTPGQGLQFLFEYFSETQRNKGNFPGRFSGRQFSNSRSEMNVSTLELGDSALYLCASSSGQGVGGYTFGSGTRLTVV.